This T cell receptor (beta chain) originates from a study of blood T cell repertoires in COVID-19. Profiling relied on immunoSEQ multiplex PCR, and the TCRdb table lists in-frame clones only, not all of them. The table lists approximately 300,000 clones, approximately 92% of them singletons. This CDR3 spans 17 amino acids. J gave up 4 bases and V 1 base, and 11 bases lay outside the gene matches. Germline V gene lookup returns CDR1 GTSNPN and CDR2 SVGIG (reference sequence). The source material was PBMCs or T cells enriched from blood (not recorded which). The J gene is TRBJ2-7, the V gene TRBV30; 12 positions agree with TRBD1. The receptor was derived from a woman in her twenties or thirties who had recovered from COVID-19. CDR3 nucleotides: TGTGCCTGGAGTGGGGACGGGGGACAGGGGGCGCGTTACGAGCAGTACTTC. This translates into CAWSGDGGQGARYEQYF.